The clone carrying this T cell receptor beta chain appeared a few times. Its specificity is unknown. RNA was extracted and reverse transcribed into cDNA as the sequencing template. Clones were sequenced by immunoSEQ multiplex PCR, and TCRdb holds only the in-frame ones, with some missing. The top ten clones hold 0.95% to 1.5% of a sample with 210,000 or so clones, roughly 66% of them seen once. The data stem from a study of CD8+ T cells in alopecia areata. Points from the study as a whole: Alphabeta T cells residing in normal skin are also sequenced in scalp samples. Higher clonality was seen in lesional scalp than in normal scalp, especially in alopecia totalis/universalis. On tofacitinib, scalp and blood still held many of the expanded lesional clones.

The CDR3 is made up of 16 amino acids. Looked up from germline, CDR1 is SGHTA and CDR2 is FQGNSA. V was pared by 5 bases and J by 2 bases, with 17 bases between. As for treatment: oral pan-JAK inhibitor, 5-10 mg twice daily. It was from alopecia areata patients that lesional scalp punch biopsies and peripheral blood were collected. The rearrangement joins TRBV7-2 to TRBJ2-3; D might be TRBD1 (6 bases). The clonotype was recovered from a human donor with alopecia areata. The material was CD4+ T cells sorted from blood, obtained at week 44, from a patient treated with tofacitinib. Written as DNA, the CDR3 is TGTGCCAGCAGCCTAGGGAACAGGGCCCCCACAGATACGCAGTATTTT. Translation: CASSLGNRAPTDTQYF.